The clone carrying this T cell receptor beta chain has just one count. Its antigen remains unknown. This sample stems from a study of cytomegalovirus exposure and HLA in healthy donors. PCR employed 60 Vbeta and 13 Jbeta primers. The table came from immunoSEQ multiplex PCR; TCRdb's copy has only in-frame clones and leaves some out. The profile shows 160,000 or so clones, approximately 88% of them singletons. Study-wide findings and caveats: Most of the TCR beta V segments (in an earlier analysis) were productive either about 87% or about 30% of the time. TCR beta sequences numbering roughly 16,000 were associated with HLA alleles at 0.05 false discovery rate in a later analysis. The later analysis indicated that the majority of CMV-associated TCR beta chains appeared HLA-restricted.

Germline V lookup: CDR1 MNHNY, CDR2 SVGAGI (reference sequence). The CDR3 contains 14 residues. The V and J ends lost 2 bases and 3 bases respectively, with 11 bases between them. The rearrangement uses TRBV6-6 and TRBJ2-7, with no clear D. Sequencing input: PBMCs. This sequence was found in a man aged 25 to 45 in good health and CMV-seronegative. The CDR3 region has the DNA TGTGCCAGCAGTTACGGCGCGGAGAACTACGAGCAGTACTTC. Translation: CASSYGAENYEQYF.